A single sample is the source of the 29 T cell receptor beta chains below, sequenced in a study of shared clonotypes between healthy human individuals. The assay was immunoSEQ multiplex PCR, and TCRdb's table has in-frame clones only and misses some. The repertoire includes around 370,000 clones, about 96% of them detected once, and less than 0.35% sits in the top ten. Sequencing used memory CD8+ T cells sorted from blood. The sample's subset: CD45RO+ cells pooled with CCR7-negative TemRA cells. Source of these receptors: a young man in good health.

The rearrangement links TRBV27 to TRBJ2-1; D possibly corresponds to TRBD2 (5 bases). CDR3 length equals 13 residues. Looked up from germline, CDR1 is MNHEY and CDR2 is SMNVEV (reference sequence). Trimming took off 2 bases at V and 12 bases at J, with 14 bases between the two ends. The DNA for the CDR3 is TGTGCCAGCAGTTTACGTCGCGGGCTTTGGCAGTTCTTC. Its protein product is CASSLRRGLWQFF.

Written as DNA, the CDR3 is TGTGCCAGCAGCTTAGCCCAACTGAAGAACACTGAAGCTTTCTTT. It encodes CASSLAQLKNTEAFF. The J gene is TRBJ1-1, the V gene TRBV7-9; no clear D gene. CDR3 length: 15 amino acids. The ends were cut back, 0 bases at V and 1 base at J, with 9 bases in the middle. Germline values: CDR1 SEHNR, CDR2 FQNEAQ (reference sequence).

The V gene is TRBV28, the J gene TRBJ2-3; D may correspond to TRBD1 or TRBD2 (5 bases each). Germline-derived CDR1 and CDR2 are MDHEN and SYDVKM. This CDR3 is 14 amino acids long. The germline V and J ends were trimmed by 5 bases and 0 bases, with 9 bases remaining between them. The CDR3 protein is CASSHGDSTDTQYF. CDR3 coding DNA: TGTGCCAGCAGTCACGGGGACAGCACAGATACGCAGTATTTT.

This chain joins TRBV5-1 and TRBJ2-3; D gene unclear. The CDR3 is 15 residues long. The V gene's germline CDR1 is SGHRS and CDR2 YFSETQ. Trimming pared 3 bases from V and 0 bases from J, leaving 11 bases between. The CDR3 spells CASSSVADSTDTQYF. The CDR3 DNA follows: TGCGCCAGCAGCTCCGTGGCGGATAGCACAGATACGCAGTATTTT.

The chain carries TRBV5-1 and TRBJ2-7, with D unresolved. V lost 0 bases, J lost 2 bases, and 0 bases lay in between. Germline V gives CDR1 SGHRS, CDR2 YFSETQ. This CDR3 is built from 11 residues. The CDR3 sequence: CASSLAYEQYF. CDR3 coding DNA: TGCGCCAGCAGCTTGGCCTACGAGCAGTACTTC.

The chain employs TRBV4-1 and TRBJ2-2, with D possibly being TRBD2 (5 bases). The ends were cut back, 4 bases at V and 2 bases at J, with 11 bases in the middle. Germline V gives CDR1 MGHRA, CDR2 YSYEKL. There are 15 residues in the CDR3. CDR3 sequence reads: CASSLLRTNTGELFF. The CDR3 region has the DNA TGCGCCAGCAGCCTCCTCAGGACTAACACCGGGGAGCTGTTTTTT.

The rearrangement links TRBV11-1 to TRBJ2-1, with 9 bases that match TRBD1. Germline V lookup: CDR1 SGHAT, CDR2 FQDESV (reference sequence). The CDR3 length is 16 residues. The junction had 4 bases not matched to a gene; V was cut back by 4 bases and J by 0 bases. DNA for the CDR3: TGTGCCAGCAGCTACAGGGGGCTGAGCTCCTACAATGAGCAGTTCTTC. It codes for CASSYRGLSSYNEQFF.

V usage is TRBV11-2 and J usage is TRBJ1-1; perhaps TRBD1 as D (6 bases). Germline loops: CDR1 SGHAT, CDR2 FQNNGV. The CDR3 contains 14 residues. V lost 1 base to trimming and J lost 4 bases, with 10 bases between them. This chain's CDR3 is CASSLGTGSTEAFF. Written as DNA, the CDR3 is TGTGCCAGCAGCTTAGGAACAGGGAGCACTGAAGCTTTCTTT. Drawing the rest from reference TRBV11-2 and TRBJ1-1, the complete variable domain is EAGVAQSPRYKIIEKRQSVAFWCNPISGHATLYWYQQILGQGPKLLIQFQNNGVVDDSQLPKDRFSAERLKGVDSTLKIQPAKLEDSAVYLCASSLGTGSTEAFFGQGTRLTVV.

CDR3 DNA sequence: TGTGCCACCTTGTCAGATTCTTCCTACGAGCAGTACTTC. Its translation: CATLSDSSYEQYF. This chain connects TRBV6-6 to TRBJ2-5; no clear D. Matching the DNA end better, TRBJ2-7 makes the J call doubtful. The germline CDR1 and CDR2 sequences are MNHNY and SVGAGI (reference sequence). The CDR3 runs 13 residues.

V is TRBV2 and J is TRBJ1-1; D gene ambiguous. Germline CDR1 is SNHLY and CDR2 is FYNNEI. V was pared by 5 bases and J by 0 bases, with 10 bases between. This CDR3 contains 14 residues. The CDR3 nucleotides are TGTGCCAGCAGTAAGACGGGATTGAACACTGAAGCTTTCTTT. Its translation is CASSKTGLNTEAFF.

In the case of this clone: Distinct nucleotide sequences in the sample also encode this CDR3. The gene calls are TRBV7-9 and TRBJ1-1, with no clear D. CDR3 size: 12 residues. Trimming took 1 base from V and 0 from J, leaving 0 bases between them. Germline CDR1 and CDR2: SEHNR and FQNEAQ (reference sequence). The CDR3 nucleotides are TGTGCCAGCAGCTTAGTGAACACTGAAGCTTTCTTT. It yields the protein CASSLVNTEAFF.

The chain combines TRBV5-1 with TRBJ1-2, with D possibly matching TRBD1 (5 bases). The CDR3 is 15 amino acids. Trimming stripped 4 bases from V and 6 bases from J, with 19 bases between. The germline V gene has CDR1 SGHRS and CDR2 YFSETQ. The CDR3 here is CASSGGYGARDGYTF. The CDR3 DNA is TGCGCCAGCAGCGGGGGGTACGGGGCGCGTGATGGCTACACCTTC.

The chain joins TRBV4-2 to TRBJ2-7; D is undetermined. The germline V gene has CDR1 LGHNA and CDR2 YNFKEQ. This CDR3 region has 13 residues. V shed 1 base and J shed 2 bases, with 6 bases lying between them. The CDR3 reads CASSQVAAYEQYF. For the CDR3, the DNA is TGTGCCAGCAGCCAAGTTGCCGCCTACGAGCAGTACTTC.

This chain links TRBV7-9 with TRBJ2-7; 9 positions agree with TRBD2. Unmatched junction bases numbered 8, after V lost 5 bases and J lost 0 bases. The CDR3 has 16 residues. Germline lookup yields CDR1 SEHNR and CDR2 FQNEAQ (reference sequence). CDR3 amino acids: CASSPLAGVTSYEQYF. The CDR3 nucleotides read TGTGCCAGCAGCCCATTAGCGGGAGTGACCTCCTACGAGCAGTACTTC.

The chain joins TRBV7-8 to TRBJ2-3, with D perhaps TRBD2 (5 bases). V was clipped by 1 base and J by 6 bases, with 17 bases between them. The V gene's germline CDR1 is SGHVS and CDR2 FQNEAQ. CDR3 length equals 16 residues. CDR3 residues: CASSLGAGHKEDTQYF. The CDR3 nucleotides read TGTGCCAGCAGCTTAGGGGCGGGCCACAAAGAGGATACGCAGTATTTT.

The V gene is TRBV1, the J gene TRBJ2-7. TRBV1 is a known pseudogene. CDR3 length: 19 amino acids. CDR3 nucleotide sequence: TGCACCAGCAGCTCGGGGTTACCACCTCGGTCGACAGCCCAACGCATTCCGTACTTC. Translation gives CTSSSGLPPRSTAQRIPYF.

This chain links TRBV7-2 with TRBJ2-5; TRBD1 matches at 8 bases. The CDR3 loop spans 15 amino acids. Germline-derived CDR1 and CDR2 are SGHTA and FQGNSA. With 1 base clipped from V and 6 bases from J, the junction kept 7 bases outside the gene matches. CDR3 nucleotides: TGTGCCAGCAGCTTAGTGATTGGACAGGGCCAGACCCAGTACTTC. Residues: CASSLVIGQGQTQYF.

CDR3 bases: TGTGCCATCAGTGGGGAGGGTTTGACAGATACGCAGTATTTT. This sequence encodes CAISGEGLTDTQYF. The chain recombines TRBV10-3 with TRBJ2-3; 7 nucleotides match TRBD2. V gave up 4 bases and J gave up 3 bases; unmatched junction bases: 4. Germline loops: CDR1 ENHRY, CDR2 SYGVKD. The CDR3 totals 14 residues.

This clone was seen once. J is TRBJ2-7 and V is TRBV10-1; D not certain. Deletions cut 6 bases from V and 5 bases from J, with 8 bases between. The V gene's germline CDR1 is WNHNN and CDR2 SYGVQD (reference sequence). This CDR3 spans 11 amino acids. The CDR3, as DNA: TGCGCCAGCAGAGTCTATCACGAGCAGTACTTC. Translation gives CASRVYHEQYF.

The J gene is TRBJ2-7, the V gene TRBV5-1, with 12 positions matching TRBD1. This CDR3 contains 14 residues. Germline assignment: CDR1 SGHRS and CDR2 YFSETQ. V lost 4 bases and J lost 8; bases outside the gene matches: 7. CDR3 in amino acids: CASSPEGTGGQQYF. In DNA, the CDR3 is TGCGCCAGCAGCCCAGAAGGGACAGGGGGCCAGCAGTACTTC.

This chain uses TRBV7-9 with TRBJ2-1; D possibly corresponds to TRBD2 (6 bases). The CDR3 has 15 residues. Germline assignment: CDR1 SEHNR and CDR2 FQNEAQ (reference sequence). V dropped 5 bases and J dropped 9 bases, with 20 bases sitting between them. The CDR3 here is CASSGVVSGETEQFF. The CDR3 coding sequence is TGTGCCAGCAGCGGCGTGGTTAGCGGCGAGACTGAGCAGTTCTTC.

V and J are TRBV6-5 and TRBJ2-7, with D unclear. Trimming took 0 bases from V and 4 from J, leaving 4 bases between them. The CDR3 sequence is 12 residues long. Germline lookup yields CDR1 MNHEY and CDR2 SVGAGI. This chain's CDR3 is CASSYSPYEQYF. Here the CDR3 DNA reads TGTGCCAGCAGTTACTCCCCGTACGAGCAGTACTTC.

This rearrangement joins TRBV7-9 to TRBJ2-1, with D unclear. This CDR3 region has 14 residues. Germline lookup yields CDR1 SEHNR and CDR2 FQNEAQ (reference sequence). With 3 bases removed from V and 5 bases from J, the gap between germline ends came to 11 bases. The CDR3 reads CASSFYGADNEQFF. The CDR3 DNA reads as TGTGCCAGCAGCTTTTACGGAGCCGACAATGAGCAGTTCTTC.

The rearrangement uses TRBV11-1 and TRBJ1-1; D ambiguous. CDR3 length equals 16 residues. Germline loops: CDR1 SGHAT, CDR2 FQDESV (reference sequence). Trimming shortened V by 3 bases and J by 0 bases, and 14 bases separated the two germline ends. CDR3 in DNA: TGTGCCAGCAGCTTTGGTCCTTGGAGAGTGAACACTGAAGCTTTCTTT. It encodes CASSFGPWRVNTEAFF. Together with reference TRBV11-1 and TRBJ1-1, the CDR3 gives the full variable domain: EAEVAQSPRYKITEKSQAVAFWCDPISGHATLYWYRQILGQGPELLVQFQDESVVDDSQLPKDRFSAERLKGVDSTLKIQPAELGDSAMYLCASSFGPWRVNTEAFFGQGTRLTVV.

This chain uses TRBV7-6 with TRBJ2-1; 8 positions match TRBD2. The CDR3 extends over 15 amino acids. Germline assignment: CDR1 SGHVS and CDR2 FNYEAQ. J gave up 4 bases and V 1 base, and 3 bases lay outside the gene matches. The CDR3: CASSLGLATYNEQFF. CDR3 DNA: TGTGCCAGCAGCTTAGGACTAGCGACGTACAATGAGCAGTTCTTC.

The chain combines TRBV5-6 with TRBJ2-1; D perhaps matches TRBD1 (6 bases). Germline assignment: CDR1 SGHDT and CDR2 YYEEEE. The CDR3 is made up of 15 amino acids. Trimming pared 0 bases from V and 0 bases from J, leaving 7 bases between. CDR3 coding DNA: TGTGCCAGCAGCTTGGACAGGGCCTCCTACAATGAGCAGTTCTTC. Translation gives CASSLDRASYNEQFF.

J is TRBJ1-1 and V is TRBV29-1, with unresolved D. In germline, CDR1 is SQVTM, CDR2 ANQGSEA. This CDR3 is 10 amino acids long. Deletions cut 3 bases from V and 7 bases from J, with 6 bases between. This CDR3 is CSVESFEAFF. The CDR3, as DNA: TGCAGCGTTGAGAGTTTTGAAGCTTTCTTT.

In DNA, the CDR3 is TGTGCCAGCAGTGAGGTCTACTACAATGAGCAGTTCTTC. Its translation: CASSEVYYNEQFF. This chain joins TRBV6-4 and TRBJ2-1; D gene unclear. V was trimmed by 3 bases and J by 3 bases, leaving 6 bases between them. In germline, CDR1 is MRHNA, CDR2 SNTAGT. This CDR3 region has 13 residues.

V is TRBV28 and J is TRBJ1-2; D not resolved. The CDR3 is 18 amino acids. V was clipped by 7 bases and J by 0 bases, with 24 bases between them. Germline values: CDR1 MDHEN, CDR2 SYDVKM. CDR3 nucleotide sequence: TGTGCCAGCACGCCTCCGAATAGTAAGACACTTGCTAACTATGGCTACACCTTC. It translates to CASTPPNSKTLANYGYTF.